A selection of T cell receptor beta chains follows, all from one sample in a study of sequential checkpoint blockade in melanoma. The table came from immunoSEQ multiplex PCR; TCRdb's copy has only in-frame clones and leaves some out. The top ten clones hold about 32% of a sample with around 15,000 clones, 65% to 80% of them seen once. The sample here was CD8+ T cells sorted from blood (inferred from file names), taken from a patient given nivolumab and ipilimumab in sequence. The receptor set was obtained from a human donor with melanoma. Each CDR3 is given with its conserved first and last residue. The order of the fields is D gene, J gene, V gene, clone size, CDR3 protein, CDR3 DNA. The D gene is left open where the match is weak. Expanded clones are given a class, and other clones once, few, many or no size at all.

D: TRBD2
J: TRBJ2-7
V: TRBV27
size: NA
CDR3: CASSPGLADEQYF
DNA: TGTGCCAGCAGCCCGGGACTAGCGGACGAGCAGTACTTC

D: TRBD1
J: TRBJ1-2
V: TRBV7-9
size: NA
CDR3: CASSLGQIYGYTF
DNA: TGTGCCAGCAGCCTGGGACAGATCTATGGCTACACCTTC

D: NA
J: TRBJ2-7
V: TRBV6-6
size: NA
CDR3: CASSYSNYYEQYF
DNA: TGTGCCAGCAGTTACTCGAACTACTACGAGCAGTACTTC

D: NA
J: TRBJ2-3
V: TRBV27
size: few
CDR3: CASSFHASTDTQYF
DNA: TGTGCCAGCAGTTTTCATGCTAGCACAGATACCCAGTATTTT

D: TRBD1
J: TRBJ1-2
V: TRBV19
size: NA
CDR3: CASRPRGQGAFGGYTF
DNA: TGTGCCAGTAGACCACGGGGACAGGGGGCATTCGGCGGCTACACCTTC

D: NA
J: TRBJ2-5
V: TRBV7-9
size: few
CDR3: CASSLQGFLNAQTQETQYF
DNA: TGTGCCAGCAGCTTGCAGGGTTTCCTCAACGCCCAGACCCAAGAGACCCAGTACTTC

D: NA
J: TRBJ1-5
V: TRBV6-6
size: once
CDR3: CASSYGEGYQPQHF
DNA: TGTGCCAGCAGTTACGGGGAGGGTTACCAGCCCCAGCATTTT

D: NA
J: TRBJ2-1
V: TRBV5-1
size: NA
CDR3: CASSPSSGEQFF
DNA: TGCGCCAGCAGCCCGTCGAGCGGTGAGCAGTTCTTC

D: TRBD2
J: TRBJ2-3
V: TRBV9
size: NA
CDR3: CASSAGLAYTDTQYF
DNA: TGTGCCAGCAGCGCGGGACTAGCCTATACAGATACGCAGTATTTT

D: NA
J: TRBJ1-2
V: TRBV29-1
size: NA
CDR3: CSVEGLSYGCTF
DNA: TGCAGCGTTGAGGGCTTGAGCTATGGCTGCACCTTC

D: NA
J: TRBJ2-2
V: TRBV21-1
size: NA
CDR3: CASSKPPFRLGISGRATGELFF
DNA: TGTGCCAGCAGCAAACCCCCTTTCCGGCTCGGAATTAGCGGGAGGGCCACCGGGGAGCTGTTTTTT

D: TRBD2
J: TRBJ2-7
V: TRBV11-2
size: once
CDR3: CASSLESGGSGILYEQYF
DNA: TGTGCCAGCAGCTTAGAAAGTGGGGGTAGCGGGATCCTTTACGAGCAGTACTTC

D: NA
J: TRBJ1-2
V: TRBV6-1
size: few
CDR3: CASSEGSDYGYTF
DNA: TGTGCCAGCAGTGAAGGATCGGACTATGGCTACACCTTC

D: NA
J: TRBJ2-1
V: TRBV6-1
size: NA
CDR3: CASSEMDGAYNEQFF
DNA: TGTGCCAGCAGTGAAATGGATGGGGCGTACAATGAGCAGTTCTTC